The present T cell receptor (beta chain) was sequenced within a study of a mutant IDH1 vaccine in newly diagnosed glioma. About this clone itself: Its antigen is still unknown.

Produced via immunoSEQ multiplex PCR; TCRdb's table is partial and in-frame only. The sample yields fewer than 70,000 clones, 80% to 85% seen once. Time point described: week 47, end of study. The study gave 300 ug of mutant IDH1 20-mer peptide per vaccine dose, with topical imiquimod. This CDR3 region has 14 residues. V was shortened by 4 bases and J by 8 bases, with 17 bases between the two germline ends. Germline lookup yields CDR1 SGHAT and CDR2 FQNNGV. The gene calls are TRBV11-2 and TRBJ1-2, with D possibly matching TRBD1 (6 bases). The specimen comprised PBMCs, sampled from a glioma patient whose treatment included an IDH1 peptide vaccine. The source of this sequence is a man aged 25 to 40 with glioma. CDR3 loop: CASSSSTGAIGYTF. In nucleotides, the CDR3 is TGTGCCAGCAGCTCGTCGACAGGCGCTATCGGCTACACCTTC.